These 3 T cell receptor beta chains came from one sample sequenced in a study of T cell repertoires in cytomegalovirus infection. TCRdb re-called the reads with MiXCR, one entry per CDR3 protein. The data hold 650,000 to 850,000 distinct CDR3 sequences, with 25% to 35% observed a single time. These receptors have no identified antigens. This specimen consisted of cultured CD8+ T cells from PBMCs, obtained from culture after CMV antigen stimulation. The receptor source for this set is a human donor in good health (CMV status not recorded). Some clones in this sample may be carry-over from other donors' samples.

The rearrangement uses TRBV5-4 and TRBJ2-2; D tentatively fits TRBD1 or TRBD2 (5 bases each). The V gene's germline CDR1 is SGHNT and CDR2 YYREEE (reference sequence). Trimming took 4 bases from V and 1 from J, leaving 11 bases between them. The CDR3 is made up of 15 amino acids. The CDR3: CASSPGRMNTGELFF. The CDR3 coding sequence is TGTGCCAGCAGCCCGGGACGGATGAACACCGGGGAGCTGTTTTTT.

The sample holds one count of this clonotype. The V and J genes are TRBV4-1 and TRBJ2-2, with 7 positions matching TRBD2. V was pared by 0 bases and J by 6 bases, with 10 bases of the junction left unmatched. This CDR3 contains 17 residues. From germline, CDR1 is MGHRA and CDR2 YSYEKL. The CDR3 reads CASSQDVGAGRAGELFF. DNA of the CDR3: TGCGCCAGCAGCCAAGATGTAGGGGCAGGGAGGGCCGGGGAGCTGTTTTTT.

This clonotype was seen more than once but under ten times. The gene calls are TRBV14 and TRBJ2-1, with D unresolved. CDR1 SGHDN and CDR2 FVKESK come from the germline V gene. The CDR3 runs 12 residues. The V end was cut by 0 bases, the J end by 7 bases, with 4 bases between. CDR3 DNA: TGTGCCAGCAGCCAAGATATGAATGAGCAGTTCTTC. This gives the protein CASSQDMNEQFF. Variable domain in full (rest from reference TRBV14 and TRBJ2-1): EAGVTQFPSHSVIEKGQTVTLRCDPISGHDNLYWYRRVMGKEIKFLLHFVKESKQDESGMPNNRFLAERTGGTYSTLKVQPAELEDSGVYFCASSQDMNEQFFGPGTRLTVL.